Listed below are T cell receptor beta chains from one sample, sequenced in a study of cytomegalovirus exposure and HLA in healthy donors. The protocol was immunoSEQ multiplex PCR, while the TCRdb copy is restricted to in-frame clones and leaves out a portion. This sample has about 73,000 clones, with 75% found just once. Material for sequencing was PBMCs. The receptor set was obtained from a man between 65 and 80 years old in good health and CMV-seronegative. Each CDR3 is given with its conserved first and last residue. Each record gives: J gene, D gene, clone size, V gene, CDR3 protein, CDR3 DNA. The D gene is left open where the match is weak. Size values are once, few and many counts, or a class for expanded clones, and some rows have none.

j_call: TRBJ2-1; d_call: TRBD1; clone_size: once; v_call: TRBV4-2; cdr3_aa: CASSQAPGTGEGNEQFF; cdr3_nt: TGTGCCAGCAGCCAAGCCCCTGGGACAGGGGAGGGGAATGAGCAGTTCTTC
j_call: TRBJ2-3; d_call: NA; clone_size: NA; v_call: TRBV2; cdr3_aa: CASRNRISTDTQYF; cdr3_nt: TGTGCCAGCAGGAACAGGATAAGCACAGATACGCAGTATTTT
j_call: TRBJ1-1; d_call: TRBD1; clone_size: NA; v_call: TRBV18; cdr3_aa: CASSPFLQGADTEAFF; cdr3_nt: TGTGCCAGCTCACCTTTCTTACAGGGGGCTGATACTGAAGCTTTCTTT
j_call: TRBJ1-2; d_call: NA; clone_size: NA; v_call: TRBV4-3; cdr3_aa: CASSQETVPGVDGYTF; cdr3_nt: TGCGCCAGCAGCCAAGAAACGGTTCCCGGGGTGGATGGCTACACCTTC
j_call: TRBJ1-2; d_call: NA; clone_size: NA; v_call: TRBV7-2; cdr3_aa: CASSFDSYGYTF; cdr3_nt: TGTGCCAGCAGTTTCGACTCCTATGGCTACACCTTC
j_call: TRBJ2-7; d_call: TRBD1; clone_size: NA; v_call: TRBV27; cdr3_aa: CASSTGDSQGVYEQYF; cdr3_nt: TGTGCCAGCAGTACAGGGGATTCCCAGGGAGTCTACGAGCAGTACTTC
j_call: TRBJ2-5; d_call: NA; clone_size: once; v_call: TRBV7-2; cdr3_aa: CASSSDREGTQYF; cdr3_nt: TGTGCCAGCAGCTCGGACAGGGAGGGGACCCAGTACTTC
j_call: TRBJ2-1; d_call: NA; clone_size: NA; v_call: TRBV10-3; cdr3_aa: CATRDSGDNYNEQFF; cdr3_nt: TGTGCCACCAGAGACTCTGGGGACAACTACAATGAGCAGTTCTTC
j_call: TRBJ1-5; d_call: NA; clone_size: NA; v_call: TRBV7-9; cdr3_aa: CSSSSVGNQPQHF; cdr3_nt: TGTTCCAGCAGCTCGGTGGGCAATCAGCCCCAGCATTTT
j_call: TRBJ2-2; d_call: TRBD1; clone_size: NA; v_call: TRBV28; cdr3_aa: CASSKTRTGWAGELFF; cdr3_nt: TGTGCCAGCAGTAAGACCAGGACAGGGTGGGCCGGGGAGCTGTTTTTT
j_call: TRBJ2-7; d_call: TRBD2; clone_size: NA; v_call: TRBV7-2; cdr3_aa: CASSLAVLAAYEQYF; cdr3_nt: TGTGCCAGCAGCTTAGCGGTACTAGCGGCCTACGAGCAGTACTTC
j_call: TRBJ2-5; d_call: TRBD2; clone_size: NA; v_call: TRBV4-2; cdr3_aa: CASSQQSGSGETQYF; cdr3_nt: TGTGCCAGCAGCCAACAAAGCGGGAGCGGTGAGACCCAGTACTTC
j_call: TRBJ2-7; d_call: TRBD1; clone_size: NA; v_call: TRBV7-6; cdr3_aa: CASSKGQGAGEQYF; cdr3_nt: TGTGCCAGCAGCAAGGGACAGGGGGCGGGCGAGCAGTACTTC
j_call: TRBJ2-5; d_call: TRBD2; clone_size: NA; v_call: TRBV2; cdr3_aa: CASSLTSGGRQETQYF; cdr3_nt: TGTGCCAGCAGCCTCACTAGCGGGGGGCGTCAAGAGACCCAGTACTTC
j_call: TRBJ2-5; d_call: TRBD1; clone_size: NA; v_call: TRBV10-3; cdr3_aa: CAISEGKQGAPLQETQYF; cdr3_nt: TGTGCCATCAGTGAGGGAAAACAGGGGGCGCCTCTCCAAGAGACCCAGTACTTC
j_call: TRBJ2-1; d_call: TRBD2; clone_size: few; v_call: TRBV19; cdr3_aa: CASTSGGFRSYNEQFF; cdr3_nt: TGTGCCAGTACAAGCGGGGGGTTTAGGTCCTACAATGAGCAGTTCTTC
j_call: TRBJ2-5; d_call: TRBD2; clone_size: NA; v_call: TRBV7-2; cdr3_aa: CASSLGGTSGGSLETQYF; cdr3_nt: TGTGCCAGCAGCTTGGGCGGGACTAGCGGGGGGAGTTTGGAGACCCAGTACTTC
j_call: TRBJ2-7; d_call: NA; clone_size: many; v_call: TRBV7-9; cdr3_aa: CASSWEASYEQYF; cdr3_nt: TGTGCCAGCAGCTGGGAGGCCTCCTACGAGCAGTACTTC
j_call: TRBJ1-2; d_call: NA; clone_size: NA; v_call: TRBV6-1; cdr3_aa: CASSDTAWRANYGYTF; cdr3_nt: TGTGCCAGCAGTGATACTGCCTGGAGGGCTAACTATGGCTACACCTTC
j_call: TRBJ1-3; d_call: NA; clone_size: NA; v_call: TRBV7-2; cdr3_aa: CASSPQGFSGNTIYF; cdr3_nt: TGTGCCAGCAGCCCTCAGGGGTTCTCTGGAAACACCATATATTTT
j_call: TRBJ2-6; d_call: TRBD1; clone_size: NA; v_call: TRBV13; cdr3_aa: CASRTGTGSGANVLTF; cdr3_nt: TGTGCCAGCAGAACCGGGACAGGGTCTGGGGCCAACGTCCTGACTTTC
j_call: TRBJ1-1; d_call: TRBD1; clone_size: NA; v_call: TRBV7-2; cdr3_aa: CASSLGTGMNTEAFF; cdr3_nt: TGTGCCAGCAGCTTAGGGACAGGGATGAACACTGAAGCTTTCTTT
j_call: TRBJ1-1; d_call: NA; clone_size: NA; v_call: TRBV18; cdr3_aa: CASSLGGNTEAFF; cdr3_nt: TGTGCCAGCTCACTAGGGGGTAACACTGAAGCTTTCTTT